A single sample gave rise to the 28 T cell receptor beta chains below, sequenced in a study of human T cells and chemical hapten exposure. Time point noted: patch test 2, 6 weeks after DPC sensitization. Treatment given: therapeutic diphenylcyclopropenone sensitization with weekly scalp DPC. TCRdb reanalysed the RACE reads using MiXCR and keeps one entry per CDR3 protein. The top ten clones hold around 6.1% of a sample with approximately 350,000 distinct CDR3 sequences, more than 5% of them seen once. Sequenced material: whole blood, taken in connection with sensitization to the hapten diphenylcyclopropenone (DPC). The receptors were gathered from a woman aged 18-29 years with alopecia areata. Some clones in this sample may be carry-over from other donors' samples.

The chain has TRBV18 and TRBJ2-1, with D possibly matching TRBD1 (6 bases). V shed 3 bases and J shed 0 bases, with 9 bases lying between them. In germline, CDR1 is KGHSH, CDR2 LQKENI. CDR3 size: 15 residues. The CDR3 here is CASSPVGASYNEQFF. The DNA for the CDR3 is TGTGCCAGCTCACCGGTGGGGGCCTCCTACAATGAGCAGTTCTTC.

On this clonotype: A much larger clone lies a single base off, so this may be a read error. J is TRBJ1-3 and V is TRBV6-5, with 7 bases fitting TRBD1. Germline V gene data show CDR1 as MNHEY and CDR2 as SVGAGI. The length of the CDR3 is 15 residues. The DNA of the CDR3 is TGTGCCAGCAGCCCGACAGGGTTTGCTGGAAACACCATAAATTTT. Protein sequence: CASSPTGFAGNTINF.

The CDR3 region is CSVDSWDSYGYTF. CDR3 sequence (DNA): TGCAGCGTTGATTCATGGGACAGCTATGGCTACACCTTC. This chain uses TRBV29-1 with TRBJ1-2; 7 nucleotides agree with TRBD1. The CDR3 totals 13 residues. Trimming cost V 3 bases and J 4 bases; bases outside gene matches: 5. The germline V gene encodes CDR1 SQVTM and CDR2 ANQGSEA.

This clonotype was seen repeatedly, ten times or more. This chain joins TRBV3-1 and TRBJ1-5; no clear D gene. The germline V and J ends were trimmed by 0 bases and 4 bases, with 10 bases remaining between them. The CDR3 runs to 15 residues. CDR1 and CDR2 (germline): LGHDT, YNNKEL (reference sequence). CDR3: CASSQDHGGNQPQHF. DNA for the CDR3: TGTGCCAGCAGCCAAGATCACGGCGGGAATCAGCCCCAGCATTTT.

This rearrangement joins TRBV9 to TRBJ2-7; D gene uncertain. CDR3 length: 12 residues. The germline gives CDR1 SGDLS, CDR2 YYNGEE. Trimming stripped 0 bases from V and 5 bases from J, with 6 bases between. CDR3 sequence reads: CASSVGSDEQYF. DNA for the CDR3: TGTGCCAGCAGCGTAGGATCCGACGAGCAGTACTTC.

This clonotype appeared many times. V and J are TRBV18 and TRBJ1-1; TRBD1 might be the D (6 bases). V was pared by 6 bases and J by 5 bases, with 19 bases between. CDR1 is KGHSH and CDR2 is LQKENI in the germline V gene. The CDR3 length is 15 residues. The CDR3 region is CASSRSGGAKTEAFF. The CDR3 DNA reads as TGTGCCAGCTCGAGGTCCGGGGGGGCGAAAACTGAAGCTTTCTTT. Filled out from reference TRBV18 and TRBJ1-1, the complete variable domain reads NAGVMQNPRHLVRRRGQEARLRCSPMKGHSHVYWYRQLPEEGLKFMVYLQKENIIDESGMPKERFSAEFPKEGPSILRIQQVVRGDSAAYFCASSRSGGAKTEAFFGQGTRLTVV.

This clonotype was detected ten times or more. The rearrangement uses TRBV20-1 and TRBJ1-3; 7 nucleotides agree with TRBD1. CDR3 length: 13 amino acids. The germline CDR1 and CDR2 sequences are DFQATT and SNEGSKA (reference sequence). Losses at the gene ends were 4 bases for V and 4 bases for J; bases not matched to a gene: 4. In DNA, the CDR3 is TGCAGTGCTACGACAGGGCTCGGAAACACCATATATTTT. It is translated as CSATTGLGNTIYF.

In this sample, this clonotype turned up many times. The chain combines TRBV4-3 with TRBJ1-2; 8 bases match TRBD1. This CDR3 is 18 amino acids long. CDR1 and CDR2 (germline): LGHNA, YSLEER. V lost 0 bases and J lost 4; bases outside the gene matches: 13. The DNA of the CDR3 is TGCGCCAGCAGCCAAGAGTCCCCGGACAGGGTAGAGGGCTATGGCTACACCTTC. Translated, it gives CASSQESPDRVEGYGYTF.

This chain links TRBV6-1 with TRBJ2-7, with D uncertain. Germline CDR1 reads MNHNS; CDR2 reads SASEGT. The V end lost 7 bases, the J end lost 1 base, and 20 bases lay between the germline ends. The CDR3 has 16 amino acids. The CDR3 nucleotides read TGTGCCAGCACCGGATTGACGCACGAAGGGTCCTACGAGCAGTACTTC. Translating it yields CASTGLTHEGSYEQYF.

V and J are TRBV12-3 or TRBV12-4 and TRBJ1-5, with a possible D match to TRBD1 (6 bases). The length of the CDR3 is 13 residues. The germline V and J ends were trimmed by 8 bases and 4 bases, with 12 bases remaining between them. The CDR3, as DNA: TGTGCCAGCGGGACAACAGGGAATCAGCCCCAGCATTTT. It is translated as CASGTTGNQPQHF.

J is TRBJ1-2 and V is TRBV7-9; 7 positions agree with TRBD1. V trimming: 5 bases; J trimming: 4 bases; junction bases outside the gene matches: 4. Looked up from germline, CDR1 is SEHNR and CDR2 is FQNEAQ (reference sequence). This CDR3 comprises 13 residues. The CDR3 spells CASSEGQSYGYTF. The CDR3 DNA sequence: TGTGCCAGCAGCGAGGGACAGTCCTATGGCTACACCTTC.

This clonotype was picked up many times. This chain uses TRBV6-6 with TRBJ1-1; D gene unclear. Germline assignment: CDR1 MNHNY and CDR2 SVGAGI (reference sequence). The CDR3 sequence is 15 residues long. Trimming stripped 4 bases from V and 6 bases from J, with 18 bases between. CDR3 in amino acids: CASSFPPGKGAEAFF. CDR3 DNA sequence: TGTGCCAGCAGTTTTCCCCCGGGAAAGGGCGCTGAAGCTTTCTTT.

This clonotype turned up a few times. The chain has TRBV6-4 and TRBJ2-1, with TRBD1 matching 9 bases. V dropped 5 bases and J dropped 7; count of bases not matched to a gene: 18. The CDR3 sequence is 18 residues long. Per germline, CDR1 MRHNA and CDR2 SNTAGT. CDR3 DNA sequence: TGTGCCAGCAGTCTGGTTTTGTCTCGGGACAGGGACCCAAATGAGCAGTTCTTC. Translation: CASSLVLSRDRDPNEQFF.

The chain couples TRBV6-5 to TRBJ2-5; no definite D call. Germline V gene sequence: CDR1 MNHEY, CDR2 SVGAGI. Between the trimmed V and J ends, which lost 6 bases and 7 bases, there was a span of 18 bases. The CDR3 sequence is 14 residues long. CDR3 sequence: CASSPMAGLGTQYF. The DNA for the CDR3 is TGTGCCAGCAGCCCAATGGCAGGTCTGGGGACCCAGTACTTC.

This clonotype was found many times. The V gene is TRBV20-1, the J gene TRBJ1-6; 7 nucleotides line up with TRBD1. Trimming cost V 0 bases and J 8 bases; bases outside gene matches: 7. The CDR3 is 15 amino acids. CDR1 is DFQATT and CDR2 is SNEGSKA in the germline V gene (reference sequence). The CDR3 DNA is TGCAGTGCTAGAGATCCGAGACAGGGAGATTCACCCCTCCACTTT. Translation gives CSARDPRQGDSPLHF.

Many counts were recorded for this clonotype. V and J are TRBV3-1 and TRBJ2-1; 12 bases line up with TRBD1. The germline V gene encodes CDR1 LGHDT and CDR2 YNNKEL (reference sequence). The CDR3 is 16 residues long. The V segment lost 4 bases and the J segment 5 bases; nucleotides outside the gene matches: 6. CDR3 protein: CASSPSGTGGNNEQFF. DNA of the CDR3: TGTGCCAGCAGCCCCTCCGGGACAGGGGGCAACAATGAGCAGTTCTTC.

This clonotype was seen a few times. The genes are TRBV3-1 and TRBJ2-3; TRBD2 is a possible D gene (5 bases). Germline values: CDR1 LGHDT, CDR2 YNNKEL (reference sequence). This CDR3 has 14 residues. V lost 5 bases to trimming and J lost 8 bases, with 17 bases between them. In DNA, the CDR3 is TGTGCCAGCAGCACGGAACTAGTCGGTGGTACGCAGTATTTT. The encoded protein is CASSTELVGGTQYF.

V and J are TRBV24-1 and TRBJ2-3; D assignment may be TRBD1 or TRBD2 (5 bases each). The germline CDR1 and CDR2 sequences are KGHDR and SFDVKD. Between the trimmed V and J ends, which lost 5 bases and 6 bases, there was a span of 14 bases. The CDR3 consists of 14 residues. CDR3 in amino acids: CATSGVGTDDTQYF. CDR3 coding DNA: TGTGCCACCAGTGGGGTTGGGACCGACGATACGCAGTATTTT.

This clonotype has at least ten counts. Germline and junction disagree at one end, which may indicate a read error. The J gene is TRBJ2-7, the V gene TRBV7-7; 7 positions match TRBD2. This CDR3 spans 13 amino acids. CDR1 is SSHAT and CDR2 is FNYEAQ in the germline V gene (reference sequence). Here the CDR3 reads CASSLREGYEQYF. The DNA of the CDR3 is TGTGCTAGCAGCCTCAGGGAGGGCTACGAGCAGTACTTC.

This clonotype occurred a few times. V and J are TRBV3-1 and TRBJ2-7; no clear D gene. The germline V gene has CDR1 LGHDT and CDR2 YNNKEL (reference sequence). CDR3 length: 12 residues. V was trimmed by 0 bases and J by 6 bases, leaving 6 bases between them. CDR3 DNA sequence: TGTGCCAGCAGCCAAGAGGGTCCCGAGCAGTACTTC. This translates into CASSQEGPEQYF.

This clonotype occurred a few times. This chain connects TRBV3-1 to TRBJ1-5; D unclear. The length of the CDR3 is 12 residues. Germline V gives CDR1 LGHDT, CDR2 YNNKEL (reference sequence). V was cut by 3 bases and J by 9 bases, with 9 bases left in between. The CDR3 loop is CASSQALGPQHF. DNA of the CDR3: TGTGCCAGCAGCCAGGCGTTGGGGCCCCAGCATTTT.

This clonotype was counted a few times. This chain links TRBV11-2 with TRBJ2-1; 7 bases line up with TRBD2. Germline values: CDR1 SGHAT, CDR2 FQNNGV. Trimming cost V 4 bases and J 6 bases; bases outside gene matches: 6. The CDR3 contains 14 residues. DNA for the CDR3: TGTGCCAGCAGCTCCGGGGGGACGTTCAATGAGCAGTTCTTC. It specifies CASSSGGTFNEQFF.

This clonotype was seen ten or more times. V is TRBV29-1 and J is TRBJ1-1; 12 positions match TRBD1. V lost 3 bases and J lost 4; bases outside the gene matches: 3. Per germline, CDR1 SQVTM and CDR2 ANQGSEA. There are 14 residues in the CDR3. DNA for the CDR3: TGCAGCGTTGAGGGACAGGGGGCGAGCACTGAAGCTTTCTTT. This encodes CSVEGQGASTEAFF.

The CDR3 loop is CASSLPDIRNTIYF. CDR3 sequence (DNA): TGTGCCAGCAGTCTACCGGACATAAGAAACACCATATATTTT. J is TRBJ1-3 and V is TRBV12-3 or TRBV12-4; D is possibly TRBD1 (5 bases). The CDR3 is 14 residues long. Trimming pared 5 bases from V and 5 bases from J, leaving 13 bases between.

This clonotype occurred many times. CDR3 nucleotide sequence: TGTGCCAGCAGTTTTAGTGGCCCACTACCCACAGATACGCAGTATTTT. Amino acids: CASSFSGPLPTDTQYF. The gene calls are TRBV27 and TRBJ2-3; D is unclear. Per germline, CDR1 MNHEY and CDR2 SMNVEV (reference sequence). The CDR3 consists of 16 residues. Deletions cut 3 bases from V and 2 bases from J, with 15 bases between.

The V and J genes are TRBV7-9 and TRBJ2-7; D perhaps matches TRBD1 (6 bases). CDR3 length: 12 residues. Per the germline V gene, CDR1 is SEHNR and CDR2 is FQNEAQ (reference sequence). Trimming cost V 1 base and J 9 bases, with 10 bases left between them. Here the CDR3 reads CASSLEQGLQYF. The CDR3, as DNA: TGTGCCAGCAGCTTAGAACAGGGATTGCAGTACTTC.

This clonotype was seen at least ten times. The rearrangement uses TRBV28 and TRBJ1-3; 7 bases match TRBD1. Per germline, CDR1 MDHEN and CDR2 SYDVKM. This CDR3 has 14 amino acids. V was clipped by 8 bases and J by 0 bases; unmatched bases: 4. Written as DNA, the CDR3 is TGTGCCAGCGAGAACAGGGGCTCTGGAAACACCATATATTTT. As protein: CASENRGSGNTIYF.

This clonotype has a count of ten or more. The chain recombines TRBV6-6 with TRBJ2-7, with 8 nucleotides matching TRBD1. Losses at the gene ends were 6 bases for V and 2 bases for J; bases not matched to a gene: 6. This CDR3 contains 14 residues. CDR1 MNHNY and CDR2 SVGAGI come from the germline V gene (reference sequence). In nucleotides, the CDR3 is TGTGCCAGCAGGGATCGGGACAGGACCTACGAGCAGTACTTC. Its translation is CASRDRDRTYEQYF.